Listed here is a single T cell receptor (beta chain). The V gene's germline CDR1 is GTSNPN and CDR2 SVGIG (reference sequence). The length of the CDR3 is 14 residues. V lost 1 base and J 6 bases, leaving 12 bases between the germline ends. These data are taken from a study of cytomegalovirus exposure and HLA in healthy donors. Study-level information: Of all 370 or so donors who were genotyped, 75% to 85% belonged to the Caucasian-associated ancestry cluster.

With 60 Vbeta and 13 Jbeta primers, the PCR was carried out. This table comes from immunoSEQ multiplex PCR, and its TCRdb copy is limited to in-frame clones, with some not included. Its table records around 33,000 clones. This chain uses TRBV30 with TRBJ1-4; the D gene is possibly TRBD1 (5 bases). Sequencing input: PBMCs. This receptor was obtained from a woman aged 40 to 50 in good health and CMV-seropositive. The CDR3 spells CAWSDGAGYEKLFF. Here the CDR3 DNA reads TGTGCCTGGAGTGATGGGGCTGGTTATGAAAAACTGTTTTTT.